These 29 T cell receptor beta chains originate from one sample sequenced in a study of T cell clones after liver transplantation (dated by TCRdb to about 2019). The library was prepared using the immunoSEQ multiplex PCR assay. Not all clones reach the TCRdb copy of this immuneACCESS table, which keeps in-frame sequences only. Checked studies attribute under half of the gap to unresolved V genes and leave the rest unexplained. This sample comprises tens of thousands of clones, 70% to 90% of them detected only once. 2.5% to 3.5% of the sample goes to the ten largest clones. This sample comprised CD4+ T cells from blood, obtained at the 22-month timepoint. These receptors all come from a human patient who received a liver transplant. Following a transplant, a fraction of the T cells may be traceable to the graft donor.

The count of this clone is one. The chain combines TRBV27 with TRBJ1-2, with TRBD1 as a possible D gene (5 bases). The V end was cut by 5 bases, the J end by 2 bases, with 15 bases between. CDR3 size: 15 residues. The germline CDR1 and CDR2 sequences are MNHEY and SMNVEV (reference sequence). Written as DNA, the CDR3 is TGTGCCAGCAGTCTCTCCCGTCAGGGCAACTATGGCTACACCTTC. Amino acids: CASSLSRQGNYGYTF.

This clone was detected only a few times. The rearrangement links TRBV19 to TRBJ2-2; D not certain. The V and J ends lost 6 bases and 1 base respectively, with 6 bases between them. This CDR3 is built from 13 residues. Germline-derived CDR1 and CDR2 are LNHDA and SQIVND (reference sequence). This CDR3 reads CASRTVNTGELFF. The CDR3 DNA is TGTGCCAGTAGGACTGTGAACACCGGGGAGCTGTTTTTT.

CDR3 amino acids: CASRTGLAGNSGANVLTF. DNA for the CDR3: TGTGCCAGCAGGACCGGACTAGCGGGTAACTCTGGGGCCAACGTCCTGACTTTC. The V call is TRBV2, the J call TRBJ2-6, with 11 nucleotides matching TRBD2. This CDR3 region has 18 residues. V lost 6 bases and J lost 0; bases outside the gene matches: 7. From germline, CDR1 is SNHLY and CDR2 FYNNEI. Based on the CDR3 plus reference TRBV2 and TRBJ2-6, the full variable domain is EPEVTQTPSHQVTQMGQEVILRCVPISNHLYFYWYRQILGQKVEFLVSFYNNEISEKSEIFDDQFSVERPDGSNFTLKIRSTKLEDSAMYFCASRTGLAGNSGANVLTFGAGSRLTVL.

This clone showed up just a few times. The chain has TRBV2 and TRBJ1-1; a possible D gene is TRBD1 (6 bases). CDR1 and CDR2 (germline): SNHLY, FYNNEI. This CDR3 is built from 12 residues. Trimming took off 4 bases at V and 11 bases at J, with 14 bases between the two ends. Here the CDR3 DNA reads TGTGCCAGCAGTGGGACCGGGACACAGGCTTTCTTT. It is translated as CASSGTGTQAFF.

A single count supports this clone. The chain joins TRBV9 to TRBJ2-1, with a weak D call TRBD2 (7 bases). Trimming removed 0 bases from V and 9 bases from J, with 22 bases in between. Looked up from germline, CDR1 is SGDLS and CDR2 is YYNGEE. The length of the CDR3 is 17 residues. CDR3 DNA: TGTGCCAGCAGCGTAGGCAGCGGGAAGGGCAGGGGAGCTGAGCAGTTCTTC. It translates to CASSVGSGKGRGAEQFF.

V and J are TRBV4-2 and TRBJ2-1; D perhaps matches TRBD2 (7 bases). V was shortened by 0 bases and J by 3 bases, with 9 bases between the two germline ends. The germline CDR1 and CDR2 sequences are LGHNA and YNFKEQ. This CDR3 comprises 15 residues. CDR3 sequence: CASSQEGGGYNEQFF. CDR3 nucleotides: TGTGCCAGCAGCCAAGAGGGAGGGGGCTACAATGAGCAGTTCTTC.

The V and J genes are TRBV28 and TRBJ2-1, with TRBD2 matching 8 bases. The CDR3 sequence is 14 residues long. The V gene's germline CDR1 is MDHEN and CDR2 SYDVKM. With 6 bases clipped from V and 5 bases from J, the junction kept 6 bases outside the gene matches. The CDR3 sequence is CASRQGLANNEQFF. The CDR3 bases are TGTGCCAGCAGGCAAGGACTAGCAAACAATGAGCAGTTCTTC.

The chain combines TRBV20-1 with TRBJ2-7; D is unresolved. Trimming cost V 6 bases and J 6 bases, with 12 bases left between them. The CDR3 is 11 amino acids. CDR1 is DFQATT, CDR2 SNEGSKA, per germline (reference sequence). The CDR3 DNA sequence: TGCAGTGCCTTCTCTGGAATCGAGCAGTACTTC. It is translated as CSAFSGIEQYF.

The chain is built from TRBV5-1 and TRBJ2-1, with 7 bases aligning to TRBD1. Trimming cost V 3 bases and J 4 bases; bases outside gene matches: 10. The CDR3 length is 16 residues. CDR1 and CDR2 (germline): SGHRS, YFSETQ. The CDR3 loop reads CASSYNPGQLYNEQFF. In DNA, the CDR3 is TGCGCCAGCAGCTATAATCCGGGACAGCTATACAATGAGCAGTTCTTC.

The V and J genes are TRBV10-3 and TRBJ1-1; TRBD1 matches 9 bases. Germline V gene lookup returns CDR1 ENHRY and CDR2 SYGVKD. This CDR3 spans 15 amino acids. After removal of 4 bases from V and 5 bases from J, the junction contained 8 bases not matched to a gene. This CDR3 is CAISADRQGVTEAFF. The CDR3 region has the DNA TGTGCCATCAGTGCTGATCGACAGGGGGTAACTGAAGCTTTCTTT.

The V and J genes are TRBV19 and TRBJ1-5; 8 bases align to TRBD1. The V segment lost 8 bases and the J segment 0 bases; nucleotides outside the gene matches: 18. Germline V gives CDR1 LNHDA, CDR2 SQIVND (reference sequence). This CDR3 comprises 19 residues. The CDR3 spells CASQNLKGQAGYSNQPQHF. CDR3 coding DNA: TGTGCCAGTCAAAACCTTAAGGGACAGGCCGGCTATAGCAATCAGCCCCAGCATTTT.

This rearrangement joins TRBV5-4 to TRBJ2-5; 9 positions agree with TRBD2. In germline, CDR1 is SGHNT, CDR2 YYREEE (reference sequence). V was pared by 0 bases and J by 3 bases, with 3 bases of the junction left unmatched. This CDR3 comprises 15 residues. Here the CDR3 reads CASSLVRTSEETQYF. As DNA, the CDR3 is TGTGCCAGCAGCTTGGTGAGGACTAGCGAAGAGACCCAGTACTTC.

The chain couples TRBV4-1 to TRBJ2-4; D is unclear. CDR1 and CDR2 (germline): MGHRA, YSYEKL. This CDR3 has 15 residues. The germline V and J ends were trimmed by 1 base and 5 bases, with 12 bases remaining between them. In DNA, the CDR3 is TGCGCCAGCAGCCAAGGGCGGCAGTCGGAAAACATTCAGTACTTC. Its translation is CASSQGRQSENIQYF.

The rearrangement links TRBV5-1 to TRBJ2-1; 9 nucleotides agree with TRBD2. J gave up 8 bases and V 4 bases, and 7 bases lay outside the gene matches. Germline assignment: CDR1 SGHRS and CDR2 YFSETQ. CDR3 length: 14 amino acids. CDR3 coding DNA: TGCGCCAGCAGCAACGACCTAGCGGGATATGAGCAGTTCTTC. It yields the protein CASSNDLAGYEQFF.

The CDR3 sequence is CASNNRPVGGRMLNYGYTF. The CDR3 region has the DNA TGTGCCAGCAACAACCGACCGGTGGGGGGCCGGATGTTGAACTATGGCTACACCTTC. V gene TRBV19 combines with J gene TRBJ1-2; D is perhaps TRBD1 (6 bases). The CDR3 spans 19 residues. In germline, CDR1 is LNHDA, CDR2 SQIVND (reference sequence). V was clipped by 9 bases and J by 2 bases, with 31 bases between them. Filled out from reference TRBV19 and TRBJ1-2, the complete variable domain reads DGGITQSPKYLFRKEGQNVTLSCEQNLNHDAMYWYRQDPGQGLRLIYYSQIVNDFQKGDIAEGYSVSREKKESFPLTVTSAQKNPTAFYLCASNNRPVGGRMLNYGYTFGSGTRLTVV.

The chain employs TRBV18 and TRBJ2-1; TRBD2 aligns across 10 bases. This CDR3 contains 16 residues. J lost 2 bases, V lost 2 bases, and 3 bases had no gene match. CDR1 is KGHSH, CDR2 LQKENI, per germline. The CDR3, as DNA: TGTGCCAGCTCACCAGGGCTAGCGGGGGCCTACAATGAGCAGTTCTTC. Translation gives CASSPGLAGAYNEQFF.

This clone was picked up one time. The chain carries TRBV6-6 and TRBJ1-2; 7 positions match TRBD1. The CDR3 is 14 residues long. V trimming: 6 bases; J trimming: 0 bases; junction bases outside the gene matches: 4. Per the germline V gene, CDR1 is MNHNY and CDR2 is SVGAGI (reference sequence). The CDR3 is CASSTTGPNYGYTF. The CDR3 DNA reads TGTGCCAGCAGCACGACAGGGCCTAACTATGGCTACACCTTC.

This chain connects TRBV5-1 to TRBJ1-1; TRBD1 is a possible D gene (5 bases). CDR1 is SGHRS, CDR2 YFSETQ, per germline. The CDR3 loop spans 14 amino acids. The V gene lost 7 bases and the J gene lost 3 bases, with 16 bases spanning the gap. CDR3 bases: TGCGCCAGCTCTCTCTCTGGGGGTGACACTGAAGCTTTCTTT. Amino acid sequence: CASSLSGGDTEAFF.

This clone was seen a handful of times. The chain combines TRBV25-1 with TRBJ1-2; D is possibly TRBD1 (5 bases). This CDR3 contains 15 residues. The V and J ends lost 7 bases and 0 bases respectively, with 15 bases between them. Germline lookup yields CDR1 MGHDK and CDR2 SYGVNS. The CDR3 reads CASTEGTGANYGYTF. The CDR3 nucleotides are TGTGCCAGCACCGAGGGAACAGGAGCTAACTATGGCTACACCTTC.

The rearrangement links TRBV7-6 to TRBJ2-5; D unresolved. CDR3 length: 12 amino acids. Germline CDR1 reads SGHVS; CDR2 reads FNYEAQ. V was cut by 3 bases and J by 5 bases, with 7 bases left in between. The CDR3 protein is CASSLASETQYF. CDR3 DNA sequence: TGTGCCAGCAGCTTGGCATCGGAGACCCAGTACTTC.

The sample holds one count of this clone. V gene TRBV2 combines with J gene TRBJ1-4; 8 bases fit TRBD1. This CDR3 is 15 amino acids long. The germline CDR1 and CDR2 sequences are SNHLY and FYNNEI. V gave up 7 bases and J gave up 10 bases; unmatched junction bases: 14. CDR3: CASKDRAEGMGKLFF. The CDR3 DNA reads TGTGCCAGCAAGGACAGGGCAGAAGGAATGGGAAAACTGTTTTTT.

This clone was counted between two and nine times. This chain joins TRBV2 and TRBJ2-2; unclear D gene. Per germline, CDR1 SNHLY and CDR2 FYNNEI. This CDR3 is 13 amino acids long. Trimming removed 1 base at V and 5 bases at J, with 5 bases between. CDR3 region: CASSEGYTGELFF. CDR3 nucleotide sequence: TGTGCCAGCAGTGAAGGGTATACCGGGGAGCTGTTTTTT.

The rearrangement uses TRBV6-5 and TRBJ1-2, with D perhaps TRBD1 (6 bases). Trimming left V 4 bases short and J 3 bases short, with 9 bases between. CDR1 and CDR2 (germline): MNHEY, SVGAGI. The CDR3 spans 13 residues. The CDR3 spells CASSSPGDYGYTF. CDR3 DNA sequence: TGTGCCAGCAGTTCCCCAGGGGACTATGGCTACACCTTC.

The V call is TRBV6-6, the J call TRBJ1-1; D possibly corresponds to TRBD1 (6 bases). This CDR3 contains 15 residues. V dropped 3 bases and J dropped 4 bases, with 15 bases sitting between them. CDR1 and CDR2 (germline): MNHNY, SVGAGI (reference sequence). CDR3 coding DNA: TGTGCCAGCAGTTATGGGGGGCATACGGGCACTGAAGCTTTCTTT. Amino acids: CASSYGGHTGTEAFF.

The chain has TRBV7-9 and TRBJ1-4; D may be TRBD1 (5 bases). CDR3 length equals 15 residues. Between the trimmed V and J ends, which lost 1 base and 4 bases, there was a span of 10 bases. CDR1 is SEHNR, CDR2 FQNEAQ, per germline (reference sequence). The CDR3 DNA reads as TGTGCCAGCAGCTTAGGGGGCGTTGGTAATGAAAAACTGTTTTTT. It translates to CASSLGGVGNEKLFF.

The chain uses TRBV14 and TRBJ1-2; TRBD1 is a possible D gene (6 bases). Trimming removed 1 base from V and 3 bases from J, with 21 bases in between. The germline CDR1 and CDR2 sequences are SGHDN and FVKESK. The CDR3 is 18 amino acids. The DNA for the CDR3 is TGTGCCAGCAGCCAAGCCACCCCCGGTGGGGGCGGAGACTATGGCTACACCTTC. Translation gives CASSQATPGGGGDYGYTF.

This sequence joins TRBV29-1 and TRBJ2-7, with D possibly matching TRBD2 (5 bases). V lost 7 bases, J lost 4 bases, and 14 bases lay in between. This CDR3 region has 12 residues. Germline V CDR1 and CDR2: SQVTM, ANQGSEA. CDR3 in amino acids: CSGITPGYEQYF. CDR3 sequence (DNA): TGCAGCGGCATAACACCGGGGTACGAGCAGTACTTC.

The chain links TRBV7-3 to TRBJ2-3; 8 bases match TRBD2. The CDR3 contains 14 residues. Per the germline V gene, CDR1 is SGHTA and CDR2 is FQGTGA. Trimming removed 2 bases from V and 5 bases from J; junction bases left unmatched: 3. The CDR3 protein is CASSLGGGIDTQYF. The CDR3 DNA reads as TGTGCCAGCAGCTTAGGCGGGGGGATAGATACGCAGTATTTT.

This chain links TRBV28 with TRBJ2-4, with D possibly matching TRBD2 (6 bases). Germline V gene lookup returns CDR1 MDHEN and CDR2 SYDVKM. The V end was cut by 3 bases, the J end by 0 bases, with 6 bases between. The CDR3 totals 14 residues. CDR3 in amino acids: CASSLGLAKNIQYF. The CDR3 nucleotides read TGTGCCAGCAGTTTGGGACTAGCCAAAAACATTCAGTACTTC.